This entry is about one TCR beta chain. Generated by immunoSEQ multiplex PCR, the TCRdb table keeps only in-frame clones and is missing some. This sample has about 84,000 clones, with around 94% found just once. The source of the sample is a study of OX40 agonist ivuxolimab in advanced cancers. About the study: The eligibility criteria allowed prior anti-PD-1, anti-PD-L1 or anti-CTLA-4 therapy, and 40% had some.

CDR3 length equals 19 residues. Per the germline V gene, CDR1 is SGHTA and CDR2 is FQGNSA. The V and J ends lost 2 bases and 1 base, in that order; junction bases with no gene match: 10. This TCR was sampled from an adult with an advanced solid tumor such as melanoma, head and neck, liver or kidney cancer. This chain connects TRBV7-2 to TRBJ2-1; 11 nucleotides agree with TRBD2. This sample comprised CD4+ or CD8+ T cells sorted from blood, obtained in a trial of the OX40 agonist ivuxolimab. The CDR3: CASSLNRAIAGGSYNEQFF. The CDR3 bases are TGTGCCAGCAGCTTAAACCGTGCAATAGCGGGAGGGTCCTACAATGAGCAGTTCTTC.